This is a list of T cell receptor beta chains from one sample in a study of blood T cell repertoires in COVID-19. Method: immunoSEQ multiplex PCR; TCRdb's copy keeps in-frame clones and lacks some. The sample lists 280,000 or so clones; around nine tenths were seen once. Sequenced input: peripheral blood. The receptor source for this set is a woman aged 55-75 years with acute or convalescent COVID-19. CDR3s include the opening cysteine and the closing phenylalanine or tryptophan. Each record gives: V gene, J gene, clone size, D gene, CDR3 DNA, CDR3 protein. D genes are given only for firm matches. Clone size is stated in some rows and not others, as once, few, many or a class when expanded.

V gene: TRBV15
J gene: TRBJ1-3
clone size: .
D gene: .
CDR3 DNA: TGTGCCACCAGCAGGGAGGGAAGGGGCTCTGGAAACACCATATATTTT
CDR3 protein: CATSREGRGSGNTIYF

V gene: TRBV5-6
J gene: TRBJ2-7
clone size: .
D gene: .
CDR3 DNA: TGTGCCATCCCATTCACAGGGCCCTACGAGCAGTACTTC
CDR3 protein: CAIPFTGPYEQYF

V gene: TRBV19
J gene: TRBJ1-2
clone size: .
D gene: TRBD1
CDR3 DNA: TGTGCCAGTAGTATAGAGGGACAGACTGATAACTATGGCTACACCTTC
CDR3 protein: CASSIEGQTDNYGYTF

V gene: TRBV6-2/TRBV6-3
J gene: TRBJ2-7
clone size: .
D gene: TRBD1
CDR3 DNA: TGTGCCAGCAGTTACGTTCCGGGACAGGGGGCGCGGGAGCAGTACTTC
CDR3 protein: CASSYVPGQGAREQYF

V gene: TRBV5-1
J gene: TRBJ1-2
clone size: .
D gene: TRBD1
CDR3 DNA: TGCGCCAGCAGTACTGGGACAGCGGGCTATGGCTACACCTTC
CDR3 protein: CASSTGTAGYGYTF

V gene: TRBV24-1
J gene: TRBJ1-2
clone size: .
D gene: .
CDR3 DNA: TGTGCCACCAGTGACCCGTCAGAAGGCTACACCTTC
CDR3 protein: CATSDPSEGYTF

V gene: TRBV27
J gene: TRBJ2-1
clone size: .
D gene: TRBD2
CDR3 DNA: TGTGCCAGCAGTTTATTCCTAGCGGGGGGAAACAATGAGCAGTTCTTC
CDR3 protein: CASSLFLAGGNNEQFF

V gene: TRBV15
J gene: TRBJ1-5
clone size: .
D gene: .
CDR3 DNA: TGTGCCACCAGCAGATCACCCCCGTTTGGGCTGAGCAATCAGCCCCAGCATTTT
CDR3 protein: CATSRSPPFGLSNQPQHF

V gene: TRBV18
J gene: TRBJ2-7
clone size: .
D gene: TRBD1
CDR3 DNA: TGTGCCAGCTCCAGGGACAGATCCTACGAGCAGTACTTC
CDR3 protein: CASSRDRSYEQYF

V gene: TRBV4-3
J gene: TRBJ1-2
clone size: .
D gene: .
CDR3 DNA: TGCGCCAGCAGCCGCCCTCTCTTAACAGGGTTAGGATATGGCTACACCTTC
CDR3 protein: CASSRPLLTGLGYGYTF

V gene: TRBV6-5
J gene: TRBJ2-7
clone size: .
D gene: TRBD2
CDR3 DNA: TGTGCCAGCAGTTACACTAGCGGGAGGAGCTCCTACGAGCAGTACTTC
CDR3 protein: CASSYTSGRSSYEQYF

V gene: TRBV11-2
J gene: TRBJ2-7
clone size: .
D gene: TRBD1
CDR3 DNA: TGTGCCAGCAGCCATCCGGGACAGGGGGCGCTTTATGGCTACGAGCAGTACTTC
CDR3 protein: CASSHPGQGALYGYEQYF

V gene: TRBV19
J gene: TRBJ2-7
clone size: .
D gene: TRBD2
CDR3 DNA: TGTGCCAGTAGTCTACTAGCGGACTTCTACGAGCAGTACTTC
CDR3 protein: CASSLLADFYEQYF

V gene: TRBV27
J gene: TRBJ2-7
clone size: .
D gene: .
CDR3 DNA: TGTGCCAGCAGCCCCAGGAGCGGGACATTCTACGAGCAGTACTTC
CDR3 protein: CASSPRSGTFYEQYF

V gene: TRBV24-1
J gene: TRBJ2-5
clone size: .
D gene: .
CDR3 DNA: TGTGCCACCAGTGATGAAACAGAGGGGACCCAGTACTTC
CDR3 protein: CATSDETEGTQYF

V gene: TRBV5-1
J gene: TRBJ2-3
clone size: .
D gene: .
CDR3 DNA: TGCGCCAGCAGCCTTGGGAGCCCAGATACGCAGTATTTT
CDR3 protein: CASSLGSPDTQYF

V gene: TRBV20-1
J gene: TRBJ2-1
clone size: .
D gene: TRBD1
CDR3 DNA: TGCAGTGCTATTGAACAGGGGCGTTACAATGAGCAGTTCTTC
CDR3 protein: CSAIEQGRYNEQFF

V gene: TRBV11-1
J gene: TRBJ1-1
clone size: once
D gene: .
CDR3 DNA: TGTGCCAGCAGCTTAGAGGAGATTGAGAACACTGAAGCTTTCTTT
CDR3 protein: CASSLEEIENTEAFF

V gene: TRBV29-1
J gene: TRBJ1-1
clone size: .
D gene: TRBD1
CDR3 DNA: TGCAGCGTAGCCGGACAGGGGGCGGGATGGTACACTGAAGCTTTCTTT
CDR3 protein: CSVAGQGAGWYTEAFF

V gene: TRBV10-3
J gene: TRBJ1-4
clone size: .
D gene: TRBD1
CDR3 DNA: TGTGCCATCAGTGGTGACAGGGGGCAAGCGAGTGAAAAACTGTTTTTT
CDR3 protein: CAISGDRGQASEKLFF

V gene: TRBV6-2/TRBV6-3
J gene: TRBJ2-1
clone size: .
D gene: .
CDR3 DNA: TGTGCCAGCAGTTACCCTGGAGGGCGCCCCGACTACAATGAGCAGTTCTTC
CDR3 protein: CASSYPGGRPDYNEQFF

V gene: TRBV30
J gene: TRBJ2-1
clone size: .
D gene: TRBD2
CDR3 DNA: TGTGCCTGGAGTGTACCTCCAGCGGGAGTGGACAATGAGCAGTTCTTC
CDR3 protein: CAWSVPPAGVDNEQFF

V gene: TRBV2
J gene: TRBJ2-5
clone size: few
D gene: TRBD2
CDR3 DNA: TGTGCCAGCAACGGGAGGGGCCACTACCAAGAGACCCAGTACTTC
CDR3 protein: CASNGRGHYQETQYF

V gene: TRBV4-1
J gene: TRBJ1-2
clone size: .
D gene: .
CDR3 DNA: TGCGCCAGCAGCCAAGAGTCCGGGGGGGCCCGAGACGGCTACACCTTC
CDR3 protein: CASSQESGGARDGYTF

V gene: TRBV7-9
J gene: TRBJ1-2
clone size: .
D gene: TRBD1
CDR3 DNA: TGTGCCAGCAGTTTCCGGGACAGGGCGAAGGGTGGCTACACCTTC
CDR3 protein: CASSFRDRAKGGYTF

V gene: TRBV27
J gene: TRBJ1-5
clone size: .
D gene: TRBD1
CDR3 DNA: TGTGCCAGCAGTCCCACGCTAGGGGGCCGGCTAAATCAGCCCCAGCATTTT
CDR3 protein: CASSPTLGGRLNQPQHF

V gene: TRBV12-3/TRBV12-4
J gene: TRBJ2-3
clone size: once
D gene: .
CDR3 DNA: TGTGCCAGCAGCCCGAAGGGGGGGGATACGCAGTATTTT
CDR3 protein: CASSPKGGDTQYF

V gene: TRBV6-1
J gene: TRBJ2-1
clone size: .
D gene: TRBD2
CDR3 DNA: TGTGCCAGCAGTGCGGTTGCTAGCGGGGGGTATTACAATGAGCAGTTCTTC
CDR3 protein: CASSAVASGGYYNEQFF